These 29 T cell receptor beta chains originate from one sample sequenced in a study of T-cell memory formation after mild COVID-19. MiXCR, applied by TCRdb to the 5' RACE reads, yields one record per CDR3 protein. This sample has a few hundred thousand distinct CDR3 sequences, with approximately 9% found just once. Sequencing was performed on PBMCs or a T cell subset sorted from them (not recorded which). These TCRs come from a man aged 18 to 30 who had mild COVID-19 (a few samples of this study predate the infection). Cell type and time point are not known.

This clonotype was seen more than once but under ten times. The J gene is TRBJ2-1, the V gene TRBV7-3; D ambiguous. Trimming pared 0 bases from V and 7 bases from J, leaving 13 bases between. Germline V gene sequence: CDR1 SGHTA, CDR2 FQGTGA. This CDR3 is built from 15 residues. CDR3 protein: CASSLTAHTENEQFF. The CDR3 DNA reads as TGTGCCAGCAGCTTAACCGCCCACACAGAGAATGAGCAGTTCTTC. Looking up the rest from reference TRBV7-3 and TRBJ2-1 gives the full variable domain: GAGVSQTPSNKVTEKGKYVELRCDPISGHTALYWYRQSLGQGPEFLIYFQGTGAADDSGLPNDRFFAVRPEGSVSTLKIQRTERGDSAVYLCASSLTAHTENEQFFGPGTRLTVL.

This clonotype was observed a few times. CDR3 DNA sequence: TGCAGTGCTAACGCCCGGCTGATGTCCTACGAGCAGTACTTC. Translating gives CSANARLMSYEQYF. The V and J genes are TRBV20-1 and TRBJ2-7; D is ambiguous. Trimming shortened V by 4 bases and J by 1 base, and 14 bases separated the two germline ends. CDR3 length: 14 amino acids. Germline V lookup: CDR1 DFQATT, CDR2 SNEGSKA (reference sequence).

This clonotype was observed at least ten times. V usage is TRBV5-1 and J usage is TRBJ2-1; D could derive from TRBD1 or TRBD2 (6 bases each). Germline V gives CDR1 SGHRS, CDR2 YFSETQ. This CDR3 contains 14 residues. Trimming removed 3 bases from V and 8 bases from J, with 15 bases in between. This chain's CDR3 is CASSSTGGSDEQFF. In nucleotides, the CDR3 is TGCGCCAGCAGCTCAACCGGGGGCAGCGATGAGCAGTTCTTC.

The V gene is TRBV12-3 or TRBV12-4, the J gene TRBJ2-7, with D maybe TRBD1 (5 bases). V gave up 2 bases and J gave up 0 bases, with 8 bases separating them. This CDR3 comprises 14 residues. The CDR3 loop is CASSLWGGSYEQYF. CDR3 bases: TGTGCCAGCAGTTTATGGGGCGGCTCCTACGAGCAGTACTTC.

This clonotype has only a few counts. CDR3 bases: TGCAGTGCTATAGGGACAGGGGAACACAATGAGCAGTTCTTC. Protein sequence: CSAIGTGEHNEQFF. The chain links TRBV20-1 to TRBJ2-1; 10 nucleotides agree with TRBD1. CDR3 size: 14 residues. CDR1 is DFQATT, CDR2 SNEGSKA, per germline (reference sequence). Trimming at V came to 4 bases and at J to 5 bases, leaving 5 bases not matched to a gene.

This clonotype was recorded at least ten times. The V call is TRBV7-2, the J call TRBJ2-7; 10 bases map to TRBD2. The CDR3 covers 15 residues. Germline values: CDR1 SGHTA, CDR2 FQGNSA. The V segment lost 3 bases and the J segment 0 bases; nucleotides outside the gene matches: 2. CDR3 sequence (DNA): TGTGCCAGCAGCTTCCTAGCGGGGGTCTCCTACGAGCAGTACTTC. Its protein is CASSFLAGVSYEQYF.

The chain is built from TRBV9 and TRBJ2-1; the match to TRBD2 covers 7 bases. The J segment lost 8 bases and the V segment lost 0 bases, leaving 8 bases of the junction unmatched. Germline CDR1 and CDR2: SGDLS and YYNGEE. The CDR3 length is 15 residues. CDR3 amino acids: CASSVVGLVFDEQFF. DNA for the CDR3: TGTGCCAGCAGCGTAGTAGGACTAGTATTCGATGAGCAGTTCTTC.

The rearrangement joins TRBV7-2 to TRBJ2-7; either TRBD1 or TRBD2 may fit D (5 bases each). This CDR3 has 15 residues. The germline V gene has CDR1 SGHTA and CDR2 FQGNSA. V lost 1 base and J lost 2, with 12 bases in between. The chain's CDR3 is CASSLVGAGPYEQYF. The CDR3 DNA reads as TGTGCCAGCAGCTTAGTTGGGGCGGGTCCCTACGAGCAGTACTTC.

This clonotype turned up a few times. The chain is built from TRBV18 and TRBJ2-2; no firm D call. The V and J ends lost 3 bases and 5 bases respectively, with 4 bases between them. Per germline, CDR1 KGHSH and CDR2 LQKENI. The CDR3 is 12 residues long. CDR3 nucleotides: TGTGCCAGCTCACCGGGTACCGGGGAGCTGTTTTTT. Translation: CASSPGTGELFF. The variable domain in full, with the rest retrieved from reference TRBV18 and TRBJ2-2, is NAGVMQNPRHLVRRRGQEARLRCSPMKGHSHVYWYRQLPEEGLKFMVYLQKENIIDESGMPKERFSAEFPKEGPSILRIQQVVRGDSAAYFCASSPGTGELFFGEGSRLTVL.

This clonotype occurred a few times. V usage is TRBV7-2 and J usage is TRBJ1-2; D not resolved. The CDR3 is 15 amino acids. Germline CDR1 SGHTA, CDR2 FQGNSA. The V end lost 5 bases, the J end lost 4 bases, and 17 bases lay between the germline ends. The CDR3 DNA reads TGTGCCAGCAGCGGAGGACTAGGACGTCTCTATGGCTACACCTTC. Translation gives CASSGGLGRLYGYTF.

This clonotype was recorded a few times. The CDR3 is CATSSGTGADTQYF. In nucleotides, the CDR3 is TGTGCCACCAGCAGCGGGACTGGGGCAGATACGCAGTATTTT. The rearrangement links TRBV15 to TRBJ2-3, with D maybe TRBD2 (6 bases). The CDR3 contains 14 residues. The germline V gene has CDR1 LNHNV and CDR2 YYDKDF (reference sequence). The germline V and J ends were trimmed by 3 bases and 4 bases, with 11 bases remaining between them.

This clonotype was counted a single time. Its ends do not fully match the called genes, so a read error is possible. The chain employs TRBV20-1 and TRBJ1-5; TRBD1 might be the D (5 bases). The CDR3 sequence is 14 residues long. Germline V gene data show CDR1 as DFQATT and CDR2 as SNEGSKA (reference sequence). The CDR3 region has the DNA TGCAGTGCTAGACCTCCTTCGGGGGATCAGCACCAGCATTTT. This codes for CSARPPSGDQHQHF.

The chain combines TRBV5-1 with TRBJ2-1, with D maybe TRBD1 (6 bases). Germline CDR1 reads SGHRS; CDR2 reads YFSETQ. V was clipped by 4 bases and J by 4 bases, with 15 bases between them. This CDR3 region has 15 residues. The CDR3 sequence: CASSLTGQPYNEQFF. The CDR3 region has the DNA TGCGCCAGCAGCCTAACCGGACAGCCTTACAATGAGCAGTTCTTC.

The chain combines TRBV10-3 with TRBJ1-2; 8 bases are shared with TRBD1. V shed 0 bases and J 8 bases; nucleotides not matched to a gene: 8. Per the germline V gene, CDR1 is ENHRY and CDR2 is SYGVKD. The CDR3 totals 15 residues. CDR3 nucleotide sequence: TGTGCCATCAGTGAGTCTGCAGGGGGCTTGGCCGGCTACACCTTC. This sequence encodes CAISESAGGLAGYTF.

As DNA, the CDR3 is TGTGCCTGGAGTGTCATGAATTCACCCCTCCACTTT. Translating gives CAWSVMNSPLHF. The chain has TRBV30 and TRBJ1-6; no reliable D call. Germline V gene sequence: CDR1 GTSNPN, CDR2 SVGIG (reference sequence). There are 12 residues in the CDR3. V was shortened by 0 bases and J by 7 bases, with 4 bases between the two germline ends. Full variable domain (missing parts from reference TRBV30 and TRBJ1-6): SQTIHQWPATLVQPVGSPLSLECTVEGTSNPNLYWYRQAAGRGLQLLFYSVGIGQISSEVPQNLSASRPQDRQFILSSKKLLLSDSGFYLCAWSVMNSPLHFGNGTRLTVT.

The chain uses TRBV7-9 and TRBJ2-5; D not certain. The CDR3 length is 13 residues. V dropped 2 bases and J dropped 2 bases, with 6 bases sitting between them. CDR1 and CDR2 from the germline V gene are SEHNR and FQNEAQ (reference sequence). CDR3 in amino acids: CASSLPVQETQYF. The CDR3 nucleotides read TGTGCCAGCAGCTTACCGGTGCAAGAGACCCAGTACTTC.

This clonotype was seen only a few times. This sequence joins TRBV7-2 and TRBJ1-2, with D hard to call. Germline V gene lookup returns CDR1 SGHTA and CDR2 FQGNSA. There are 10 residues in the CDR3. Trimming removed 1 base at V and 14 bases at J, with 8 bases between. The CDR3 DNA follows: TGTGCCAGCAGCTTAGAGGTGGAAACCTTC. Amino acids: CASSLEVETF.

The chain combines TRBV7-2 with TRBJ1-5; 11 bases are shared with TRBD1. V shed 5 bases, J shed 6 bases, and the junction held 21 bases outside the gene matches. The CDR3 contains 20 residues. Looked up from germline, CDR1 is SGHTA and CDR2 is FQGNSA. The CDR3 sequence: CASSPWMDRGRRGPGQPQHF. Here the CDR3 DNA reads TGTGCCAGCAGCCCCTGGATGGACAGGGGGCGACGGGGGCCCGGTCAGCCCCAGCATTTT.

This clonotype was counted only a few times. The chain recombines TRBV4-1 with TRBJ1-2; 7 nucleotides match TRBD1. CDR1 is MGHRA, CDR2 YSYEKL, per germline. The V segment lost 0 bases and the J segment 5 bases; nucleotides outside the gene matches: 12. The length of the CDR3 is 17 residues. CDR3 DNA sequence: TGCGCCAGCAGCCAAGAGGTACCACAGGGGCATCGGTATGGCTACACCTTC. Translated: CASSQEVPQGHRYGYTF.

DNA of the CDR3: TGCAGCTTATGGGACGGATTGCAAGAGACCCAGTACTTC. This encodes CSLWDGLQETQYF. The chain employs TRBV29-1 and TRBJ2-5; possibly TRBD1 or TRBD2 for D (5 bases each). This CDR3 is 13 amino acids long. V shed 8 bases and J shed 2 bases, with 15 bases lying between them. Per the germline V gene, CDR1 is SQVTM and CDR2 is ANQGSEA.

This clonotype was observed a few times. The rearrangement uses TRBV4-2 and TRBJ2-1; 9 positions agree with TRBD2. This CDR3 is built from 14 residues. The V gene's germline CDR1 is LGHNA and CDR2 YNFKEQ. The junction had 0 bases not matched to a gene; V was cut back by 1 base and J by 5 bases. The CDR3 nucleotides read TGTGCCAGCAGCCAAGCTAGCGGGGACAATGAGCAGTTCTTC. It is translated as CASSQASGDNEQFF.

The chain joins TRBV7-2 to TRBJ2-5; D is undetermined. The CDR3 is made up of 13 amino acids. The germline V gene has CDR1 SGHTA and CDR2 FQGNSA. V was pared by 4 bases and J by 5 bases, with 11 bases between. CDR3 region: CASSSAMSETQYF. For the CDR3, the DNA is TGTGCCAGCAGCTCGGCCATGTCTGAGACCCAGTACTTC.

The chain joins TRBV5-1 to TRBJ2-7; TRBD2 agrees at 7 bases. J was trimmed by 5 bases and V by 4 bases; bases with no gene match: 9. Germline CDR1 is SGHRS and CDR2 is YFSETQ. The CDR3 is 14 residues long. The CDR3 region is CASSAGDFQDEQYF. CDR3 nucleotides: TGCGCCAGCAGCGCGGGGGACTTTCAGGACGAGCAGTACTTC.

The chain uses TRBV7-9 and TRBJ1-1; no clear D. The CDR3 contains 15 residues. Between the trimmed V and J ends, which lost 1 base and 5 bases, there was a span of 14 bases. Per the germline V gene, CDR1 is SEHNR and CDR2 is FQNEAQ (reference sequence). The CDR3 sequence: CASSLGPGDRTEAFF. CDR3 sequence (DNA): TGTGCCAGCAGCTTAGGACCCGGGGATAGAACTGAAGCTTTCTTT.

The table lists this clonotype with a few counts. The CDR3 loop reads CASSSRGSGGQGSYNEQFF. The DNA for the CDR3 is TGTGCCAGTAGTTCCCGGGGTAGCGGGGGGCAAGGCTCCTACAATGAGCAGTTCTTC. The gene calls are TRBV19 and TRBJ2-1; 10 nucleotides match TRBD2. Germline V lookup: CDR1 LNHDA, CDR2 SQIVND (reference sequence). Germline trimming cut 5 bases from V and 0 bases from J; bases unmatched to any gene: 13. The CDR3 extends over 19 amino acids.

This clonotype showed up many times. The rearrangement links TRBV6-5 to TRBJ2-1; D could derive from TRBD1 or TRBD2 (5 bases each). The length of the CDR3 is 15 residues. Trimming pared 6 bases from V and 0 bases from J, leaving 12 bases between. Germline values: CDR1 MNHEY, CDR2 SVGAGI. The CDR3 region is CASSLGRGSYNEQFF. The CDR3, as DNA: TGTGCCAGCAGCCTGGGACGGGGCTCCTACAATGAGCAGTTCTTC.

The chain combines TRBV5-8 with TRBJ2-7; D unresolved. V shed 6 bases and J shed 7 bases, with 8 bases lying between them. Germline V gene lookup returns CDR1 SGHTS and CDR2 YDEGEE. The CDR3 is 10 residues long. The CDR3 is CASTLREQYV. CDR3 coding DNA: TGTGCCAGCACCTTACGAGAGCAGTACGTC.

This clonotype was counted many times. The chain has TRBV5-5 and TRBJ1-4; a possible D gene is TRBD1 (6 bases). This CDR3 spans 13 amino acids. CDR1 and CDR2 (germline): SGHKS, YYEKEE (reference sequence). Trimming stripped 2 bases from V and 14 bases from J, with 16 bases between. The CDR3: CASSLGVQGGLFF. CDR3 bases: TGTGCCAGCAGCTTAGGGGTACAGGGAGGCCTGTTTTTT.

V usage is TRBV20-1 and J usage is TRBJ1-2; D is unresolved. Looked up from germline, CDR1 is DFQATT and CDR2 is SNEGSKA (reference sequence). This CDR3 is 12 amino acids long. Trimming stripped 6 bases from V and 8 bases from J, with 16 bases between. CDR3 in amino acids: CSAKPGSAGYTF. CDR3 bases: TGCAGTGCCAAACCCGGTTCAGCGGGCTACACCTTC.